This T cell receptor beta chain was observed in a study of identical twins. All of the donors were Caucasians in good health. Findings and caveats of the study: A lower insertion count was a feature of abundant cord blood beta clonotypes, with no such feature in memory repertoires. One should note that invariant MAIT and iNKT cells could partly confound zero-insertion analyses.

MiXCR, applied by TCRdb to the 5' RACE reads, yields one record per CDR3 protein. The sample contains roughly 1,500,000 distinct CDR3 sequences, around 33% of which appear only once. Trimming took off 6 bases at V and 7 bases at J, with 10 bases between the two ends. Germline V gene sequence: CDR1 SQVTM, CDR2 ANQGSEA. This CDR3 has 11 amino acids. About this clonotype itself: Its antigen is unidentified.

Specimen: cord blood. The V gene is TRBV29-1, the J gene TRBJ1-5, with D maybe TRBD1 (6 bases). The TCR comes from a newborn girl in good health. The CDR3 coding sequence is TGCAGCGTACAGGGAGGACAGCCCCAGCATTTT. Its protein product is CSVQGGQPQHF.